A single T cell receptor beta chain is shown here with its context. What it binds is unknown. This specimen comes from a study of T cell responses to AZD1222 COVID-19 vaccine. As for the study in general: It was second doses at about 4 or about 12 weeks that were pooled. Findings and limits, study-wide: Mostly white British, mostly female donors; authors suggested clonal diversity may be underestimated.

Only in-frame clones appear in the TCRdb table, and some are missing; sequencing was by immunoSEQ multiplex PCR. The sample yields about 94,000 clones, around nine tenths seen once. CDR1 is SGHAT, CDR2 FQNNGV, per germline. The ends lost 3 bases at V and 5 bases at J; junction bases unmatched: 4. The CDR3 is 14 amino acids. Specimen: peripheral blood, collected on day 0 of AZD1222 vaccination. The gene calls are TRBV11-2 and TRBJ2-3, with 8 positions matching TRBD2. The TCR originated in an adult in good health. CDR3 DNA: TGTGCCAGCAGCTTCCGGGGGGGCCGAGATACGCAGTATTTT. Translated: CASSFRGGRDTQYF.